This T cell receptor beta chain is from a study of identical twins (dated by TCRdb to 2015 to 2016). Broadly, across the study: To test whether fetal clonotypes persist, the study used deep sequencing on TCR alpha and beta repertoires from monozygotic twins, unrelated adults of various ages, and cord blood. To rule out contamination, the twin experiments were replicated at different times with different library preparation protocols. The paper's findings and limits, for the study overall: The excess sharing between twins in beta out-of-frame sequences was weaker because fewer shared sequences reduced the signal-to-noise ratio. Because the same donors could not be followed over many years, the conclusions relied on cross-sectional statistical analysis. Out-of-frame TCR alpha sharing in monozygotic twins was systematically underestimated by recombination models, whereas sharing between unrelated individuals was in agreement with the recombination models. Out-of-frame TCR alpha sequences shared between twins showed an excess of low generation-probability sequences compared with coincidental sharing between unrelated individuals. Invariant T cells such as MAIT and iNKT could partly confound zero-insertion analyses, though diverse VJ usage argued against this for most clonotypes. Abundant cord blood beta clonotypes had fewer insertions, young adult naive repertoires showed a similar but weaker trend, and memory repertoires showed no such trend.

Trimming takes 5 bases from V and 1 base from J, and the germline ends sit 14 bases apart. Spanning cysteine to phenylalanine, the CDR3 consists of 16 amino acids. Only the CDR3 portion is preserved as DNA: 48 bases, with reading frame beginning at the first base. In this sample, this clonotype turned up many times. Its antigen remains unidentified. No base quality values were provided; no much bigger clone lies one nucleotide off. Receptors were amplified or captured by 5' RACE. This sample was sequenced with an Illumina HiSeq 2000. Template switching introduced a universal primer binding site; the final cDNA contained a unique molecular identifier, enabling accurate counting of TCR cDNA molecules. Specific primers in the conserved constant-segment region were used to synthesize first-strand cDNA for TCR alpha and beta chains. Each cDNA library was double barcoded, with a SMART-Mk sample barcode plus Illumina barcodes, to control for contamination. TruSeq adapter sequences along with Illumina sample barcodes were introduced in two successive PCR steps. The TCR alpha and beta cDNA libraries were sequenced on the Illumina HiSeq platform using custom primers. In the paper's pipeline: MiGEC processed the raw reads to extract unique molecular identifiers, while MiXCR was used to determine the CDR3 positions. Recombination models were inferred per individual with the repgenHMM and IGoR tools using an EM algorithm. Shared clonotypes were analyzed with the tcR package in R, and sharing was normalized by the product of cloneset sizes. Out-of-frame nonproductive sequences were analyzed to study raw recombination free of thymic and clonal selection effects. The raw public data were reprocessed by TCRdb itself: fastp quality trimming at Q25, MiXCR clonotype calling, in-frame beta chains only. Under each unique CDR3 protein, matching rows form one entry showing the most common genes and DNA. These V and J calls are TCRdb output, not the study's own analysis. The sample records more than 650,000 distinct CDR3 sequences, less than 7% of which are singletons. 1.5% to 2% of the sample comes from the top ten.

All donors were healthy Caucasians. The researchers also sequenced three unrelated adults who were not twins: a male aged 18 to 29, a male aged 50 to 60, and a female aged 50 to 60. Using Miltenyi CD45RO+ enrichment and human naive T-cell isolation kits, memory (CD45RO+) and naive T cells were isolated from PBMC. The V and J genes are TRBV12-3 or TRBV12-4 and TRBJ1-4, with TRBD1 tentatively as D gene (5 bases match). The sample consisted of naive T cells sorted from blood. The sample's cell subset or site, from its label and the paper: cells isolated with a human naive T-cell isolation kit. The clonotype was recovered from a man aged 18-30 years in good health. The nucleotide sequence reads TGTGCCAGCAGTAAAGGGACGGTAGGAACTAATGAAAAACTGTTTTTT. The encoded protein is CASSKGTVGTNEKLFF.